Following are 3 T cell receptor beta chains from one sample sequenced in a study of T cell responses to AZD1222 COVID-19 vaccine. TCRdb keeps only in-frame clones here, not all; method: immunoSEQ multiplex PCR. The sample records roughly 120,000 clones, 89% being singletons. Sequences were derived from peripheral blood, sampled on day 0 of AZD1222 vaccination. The receptors originated from an adult in good health.

This chain connects TRBV2 to TRBJ2-7; 10 bases map to TRBD2. The V and J ends lost 8 bases and 7 bases, in that order; junction bases with no gene match: 8. Germline CDR1 reads SNHLY; CDR2 reads FYNNEI. This CDR3 has 13 residues. The CDR3 loop is CASLLAGAVEQYF. CDR3 bases: TGTGCCAGCTTGCTAGCGGGAGCGGTAGAGCAGTACTTC.

The V gene is TRBV11-3, the J gene TRBJ1-1, with a weak D call TRBD1 (5 bases). Germline V gene sequence: CDR1 SGHNT, CDR2 YENEEA. This CDR3 is 13 amino acids long. Trimming shortened V by 5 bases and J by 11 bases, and 18 bases separated the two germline ends. The CDR3 here is CASSPGTTNGAFF. As DNA, the CDR3 is TGTGCCAGCAGCCCCGGGACCACAAACGGGGCTTTCTTT.

This clone was recorded once. The chain employs TRBV30 and TRBJ2-5; no firm D call. The V gene's germline CDR1 is GTSNPN and CDR2 SVGIG (reference sequence). This CDR3 contains 14 residues. The ends were cut back, 1 base at V and 2 bases at J, with 11 bases in the middle. The CDR3 DNA follows: TGTGCCTGGAGTGAATGGGCAGTGCAAGAGACCCAGTACTTC. Translation gives CAWSEWAVQETQYF.